This T cell receptor (beta chain) was identified during a study of cytomegalovirus exposure and HLA in healthy donors. Findings of the study overall: A highly shared variant cluster was judged a likely technical artifact. Some 150 TCR beta chains were listed as cytomegalovirus-associated.

Regarding this clone: The antigen remains unidentified.

PCR primers comprised 60 Vbeta and 13 Jbeta primers. TCRdb's copy holds only in-frame clones and misses some; the assay was immunoSEQ multiplex PCR. Of under 150,000 clones listed, around 81% are singletons. This CDR3 has 15 amino acids. V was clipped by 6 bases and J by 6 bases; unmatched bases: 11. Germline V gene lookup returns CDR1 MNHEY and CDR2 SMNVEV (reference sequence). Sequencing input: PBMCs. This receptor was identified in a man aged 45-65 years in good health and CMV-seronegative. The rearrangement uses TRBV27 and TRBJ2-7, with 10 bases matching TRBD1. The CDR3 sequence: CASRWTGTGAAEQYF. The CDR3 DNA reads TGTGCCAGCAGATGGACAGGGACAGGGGCGGCCGAGCAGTACTTC.